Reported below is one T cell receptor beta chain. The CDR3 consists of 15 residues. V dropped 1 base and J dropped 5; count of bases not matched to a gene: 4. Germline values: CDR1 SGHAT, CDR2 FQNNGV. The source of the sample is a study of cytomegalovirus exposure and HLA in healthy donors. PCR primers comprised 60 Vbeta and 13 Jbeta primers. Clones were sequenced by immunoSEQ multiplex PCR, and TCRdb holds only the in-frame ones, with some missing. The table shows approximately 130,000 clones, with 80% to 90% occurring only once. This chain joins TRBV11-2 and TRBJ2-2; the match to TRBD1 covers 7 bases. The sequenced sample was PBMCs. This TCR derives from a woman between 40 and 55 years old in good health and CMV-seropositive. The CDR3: CASSLGAGGTGELFF. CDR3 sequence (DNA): TGTGCCAGCAGCTTAGGGGCAGGGGGAACCGGGGAGCTGTTTTTT.